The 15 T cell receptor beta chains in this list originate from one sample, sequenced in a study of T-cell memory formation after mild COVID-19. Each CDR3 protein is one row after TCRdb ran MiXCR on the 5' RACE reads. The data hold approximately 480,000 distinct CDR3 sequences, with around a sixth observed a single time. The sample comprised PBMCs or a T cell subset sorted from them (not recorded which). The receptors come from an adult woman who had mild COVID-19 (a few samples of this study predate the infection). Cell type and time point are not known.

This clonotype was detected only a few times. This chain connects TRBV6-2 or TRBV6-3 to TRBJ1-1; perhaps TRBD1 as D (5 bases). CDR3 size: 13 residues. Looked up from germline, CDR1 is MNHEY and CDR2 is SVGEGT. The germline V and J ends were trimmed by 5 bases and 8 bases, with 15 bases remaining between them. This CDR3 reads CASSQNSGTEAFF. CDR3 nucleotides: TGTGCCAGCAGTCAGAACTCCGGGACGGAAGCTTTCTTT.

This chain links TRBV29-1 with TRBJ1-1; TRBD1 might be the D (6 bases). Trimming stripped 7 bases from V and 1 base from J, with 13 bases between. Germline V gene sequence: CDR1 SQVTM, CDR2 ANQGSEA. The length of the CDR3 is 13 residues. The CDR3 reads CSAKGQRNTEAFF. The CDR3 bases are TGCAGCGCAAAAGGACAGCGGAACACTGAAGCTTTCTTT.

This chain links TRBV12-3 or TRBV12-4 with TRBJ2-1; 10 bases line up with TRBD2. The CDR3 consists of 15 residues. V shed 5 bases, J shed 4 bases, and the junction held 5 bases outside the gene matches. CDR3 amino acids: CASSPGTSVYNEQFF. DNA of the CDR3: TGTGCCAGCAGTCCGGGGACTAGCGTTTACAATGAGCAGTTCTTC.

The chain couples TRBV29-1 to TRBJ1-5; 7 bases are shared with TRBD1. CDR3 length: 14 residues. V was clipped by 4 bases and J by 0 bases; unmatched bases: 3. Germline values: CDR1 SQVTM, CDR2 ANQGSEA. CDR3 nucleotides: TGCAGCGTTGTGACAGGGTCTAGCAATCAGCCCCAGCATTTT. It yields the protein CSVVTGSSNQPQHF.

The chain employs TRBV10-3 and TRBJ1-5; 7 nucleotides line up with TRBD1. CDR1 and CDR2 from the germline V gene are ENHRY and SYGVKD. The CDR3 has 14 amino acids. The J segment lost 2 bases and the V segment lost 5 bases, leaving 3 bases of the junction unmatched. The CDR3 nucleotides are TGTGCCATCAGTTTCCAGGGGGGCAATCAGCCCCAGCATTTT. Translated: CAISFQGGNQPQHF.

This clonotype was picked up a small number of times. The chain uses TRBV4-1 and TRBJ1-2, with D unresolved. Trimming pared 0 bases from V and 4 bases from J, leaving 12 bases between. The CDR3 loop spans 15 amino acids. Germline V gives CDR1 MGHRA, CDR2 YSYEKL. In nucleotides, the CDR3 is TGCGCCAGCAGCCAAGATCGGGCCCAGGCCTATGGCTACACCTTC. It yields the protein CASSQDRAQAYGYTF.

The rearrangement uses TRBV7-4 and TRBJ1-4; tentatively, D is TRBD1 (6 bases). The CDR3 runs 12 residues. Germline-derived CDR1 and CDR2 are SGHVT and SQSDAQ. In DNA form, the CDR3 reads TGTCAGCGTGTGGACAGCGATGAAAAACTGTTTTTT. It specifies CQRVDSDEKLFF.

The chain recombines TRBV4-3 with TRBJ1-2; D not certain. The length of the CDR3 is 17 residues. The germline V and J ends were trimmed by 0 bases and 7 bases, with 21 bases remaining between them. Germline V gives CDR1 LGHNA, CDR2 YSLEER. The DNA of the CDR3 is TGCGCCAGCAGCCAAGATCCAGATTTAACAACTCCGTTTGGCTACACCTTC. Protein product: CASSQDPDLTTPFGYTF.

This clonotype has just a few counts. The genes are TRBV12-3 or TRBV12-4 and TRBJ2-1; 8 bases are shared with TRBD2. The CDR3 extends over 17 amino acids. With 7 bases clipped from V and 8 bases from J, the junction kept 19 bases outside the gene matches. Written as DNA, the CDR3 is TGTGCCAGCAATATTCGCCCGGGAGGGCGTATCATCCATGAGCAGTTCTTC. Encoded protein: CASNIRPGGRIIHEQFF.

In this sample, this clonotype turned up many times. The DNA for the CDR3 is TGTGCCAGCAGCCAAGTTAGCGTCAATGAGCAGTTCTTC. Translating it yields CASSQVSVNEQFF. The chain combines TRBV4-2 with TRBJ2-1; TRBD2 might be the D (5 bases). Trimming cost V 1 base and J 6 bases, with 7 bases left between them. CDR3 length equals 13 residues. Germline values: CDR1 LGHNA, CDR2 YNFKEQ.

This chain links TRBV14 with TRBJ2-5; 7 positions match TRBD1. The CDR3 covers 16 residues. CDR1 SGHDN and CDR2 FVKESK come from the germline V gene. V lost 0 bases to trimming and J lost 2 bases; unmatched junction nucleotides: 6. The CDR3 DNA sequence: TGTGCCAGCAGCCAAGATCTGGGGACAGTGCAAGAGACCCAGTACTTC. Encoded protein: CASSQDLGTVQETQYF.

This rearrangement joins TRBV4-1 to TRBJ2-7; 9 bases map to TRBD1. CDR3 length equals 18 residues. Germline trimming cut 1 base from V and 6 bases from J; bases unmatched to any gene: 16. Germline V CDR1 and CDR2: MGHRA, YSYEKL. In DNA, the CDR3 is TGCGCCAGCAGCCAAGGTATCGATGGGGGACAGGGATGGAGCGAGCAGTACTTC. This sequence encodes CASSQGIDGGQGWSEQYF.

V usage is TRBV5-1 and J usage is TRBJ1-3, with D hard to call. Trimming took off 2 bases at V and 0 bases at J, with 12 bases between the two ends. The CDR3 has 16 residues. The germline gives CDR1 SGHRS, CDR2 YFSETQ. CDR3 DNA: TGCGCCAGCAGCTTAAATCCATCGGGCTCTGGAAACACCATATATTTT. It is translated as CASSLNPSGSGNTIYF. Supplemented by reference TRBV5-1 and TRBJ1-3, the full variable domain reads KAGVTQTPRYLIKTRGQQVTLSCSPISGHRSVSWYQQTPGQGLQFLFEYFSETQRNKGNFPGRFSGRQFSNSRSEMNVSTLELGDSALYLCASSLNPSGSGNTIYFGEGSWLTVV.

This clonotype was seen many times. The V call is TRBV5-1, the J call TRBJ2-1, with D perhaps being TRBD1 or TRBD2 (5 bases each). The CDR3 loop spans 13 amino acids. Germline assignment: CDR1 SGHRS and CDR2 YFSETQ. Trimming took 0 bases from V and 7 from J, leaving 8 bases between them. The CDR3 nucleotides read TGCGCCAGCAGCTTGGAAGGGGAGAATGAGCAGTTCTTC. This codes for CASSLEGENEQFF.

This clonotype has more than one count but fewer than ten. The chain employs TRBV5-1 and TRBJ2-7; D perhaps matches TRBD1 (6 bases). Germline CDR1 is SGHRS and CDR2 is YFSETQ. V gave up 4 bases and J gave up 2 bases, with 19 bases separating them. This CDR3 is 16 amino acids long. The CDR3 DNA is TGCGCCAGCAGCCCAACCCTACCAGGGGCCCCCTACGAGCAGTACTTC. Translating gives CASSPTLPGAPYEQYF. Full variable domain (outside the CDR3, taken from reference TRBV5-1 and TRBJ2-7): KAGVTQTPRYLIKTRGQQVTLSCSPISGHRSVSWYQQTPGQGLQFLFEYFSETQRNKGNFPGRFSGRQFSNSRSEMNVSTLELGDSALYLCASSPTLPGAPYEQYFGPGTRLTVT.